This T cell receptor beta chain is drawn from a study of T cell clonality in common variable immunodeficiency. Only in-frame clones appear in the TCRdb table, and some are missing; sequencing was by immunoSEQ multiplex PCR. The record shows 25,000 to 40,000 clones for this sample, with no singletons present. The V gene end was trimmed by 6 bases and the J gene end by 6 bases; junction bases not matched to a gene: 15. CDR1 and CDR2 from the germline V gene are DFQATT and SNEGSKA (reference sequence). This CDR3 is built from 15 residues. Both groups were predominantly of Caucasian heritage. There are many counts of this clone. The CDR3 extends 3 residues past the end of the read, so its final part is completed from the germline J gene.

The source of this sequence is a person aged 18 to 70 in good health. Sequencing input: peripheral blood mononuclear cells. V gene TRBV20-1 combines with J gene TRBJ2-7; the match to TRBD1 covers 9 bases. CDR3 protein: CSAQKGGTGSGEQYF. Incomplete CDR3 DNA: TGCAGTGCCCAAAAGGGGGGGACAGGGTCGGGCGAG.